This T cell receptor beta chain originates from a study of cytomegalovirus exposure and HLA in healthy donors. The study's findings and limits: Cytomegalovirus association was listed for 164 TCR beta chains. There were several of the most significant clusters that appeared linked to common viral pathogens in a later analysis.

Unmatched junction bases numbered 5, after V lost 4 bases and J lost 1 base. Germline CDR1 reads MGHRA; CDR2 reads YSYEKL. The CDR3 has 15 amino acids. This clone came up once. As yet, its antigen is unknown. 60 Vbeta and 13 Jbeta primers were used in PCR. In the study's own analysis: Later, 65 million to 85 million unique TCR beta chains were counted in an analysis, and roughly 10 million of them were shared. The method was immunoSEQ multiplex PCR; TCRdb's version includes in-frame clones alone and lacks a portion of them. V and J calls and clone size come straight from that table; D and trimming were deduced from the DNA. This table has 150,000 or so clones, around 82% appearing once.

The chain combines TRBV4-1 with TRBJ1-1; the match to TRBD1 covers 8 bases. This TCR derives from a man younger than 30 in good health and CMV-seropositive. Sequenced: PBMCs. The CDR3 DNA reads TGCGCCAGCAGCCCCCGAGGGACAGGGAACACTGAAGCTTTCTTT. It codes for CASSPRGTGNTEAFF.